Detailed here is one TCR beta chain. The data originate from a study of blood T cell repertoires in COVID-19. Study-wide background: Some COVID-19 samples were acute and others convalescent; all came from the United States, Italy and Spain. Sources were T cells, B-cell-depleted T cells, or PBMCs; the material itself was cDNA or gDNA.

This CDR3 contains 14 residues. Germline V gene lookup returns CDR1 MNHEY and CDR2 SVGAGI. In the original analysis: Amplifying reference gene primers gave estimates of nucleated cell counts. Method: immunoSEQ multiplex PCR; TCRdb's copy keeps in-frame clones and lacks some. That table furnishes V, J and clone size, whereas the DNA furnished D and trimming. The profile shows fewer than 150,000 clones, more than 80% of them singletons. V is TRBV6-5 and J is TRBJ1-3; D gene unclear. The sample consisted of peripheral blood. The sequence was collected from a human donor in a cohort sampled during active COVID-19. The chain's CDR3 is CACLRGGVGNTIYF. The CDR3 DNA follows: TGTGCATGCCTCCGGGGAGGAGTTGGAAACACCATATATTTT.